The 26 T cell receptor beta chains given below trace back to one sample, sequenced in a study of glioma-infiltrating T cells. The iRepertoire nested amplicon-rescue multiplex PCR amplified TCR alpha and beta CDR3s from RNA. A single record per CDR3 protein comes from TCRdb applying MiXCR to the multiplex PCR reads. The sample lists around 100,000 distinct CDR3 sequences; about 30% were seen once. The sample consisted of glioma tissue, nonneoplastic brain tissue, or PBMCs (not recorded which). All receptors come from a human donor with low-grade glioma or glioblastoma, undergoing nonglioma brain surgery, or in good health (not recorded which).

This clonotype has at least ten counts. The chain combines TRBV28 with TRBJ1-4; D is perhaps TRBD1 (5 bases). CDR1 MDHEN and CDR2 SYDVKM come from the germline V gene. CDR3 length: 14 residues. Trimming removed 2 bases from V and 1 base from J, with 5 bases in between. Written as DNA, the CDR3 is TGTGCCAGCAGTTTAACAGGAACTAATGAAAAACTGTTTTTT. Encoded protein: CASSLTGTNEKLFF.

The chain recombines TRBV12-3 or TRBV12-4 with TRBJ1-4; D possibly corresponds to TRBD1 (5 bases). V shed 5 bases and J shed 10 bases, with 8 bases lying between them. The CDR3 totals 11 residues. The CDR3 here is CASSPQGKLFF. CDR3 DNA sequence: TGTGCCAGCAGTCCTCAGGGAAAACTGTTTTTT.

This clonotype appeared many times. This chain joins TRBV20-1 and TRBJ2-3, with D perhaps assigned TRBD1 or TRBD2 (5 bases each). The germline V gene encodes CDR1 DFQATT and CDR2 SNEGSKA (reference sequence). V lost 7 bases and J 5 bases, leaving 19 bases between the germline ends. This CDR3 has 14 amino acids. CDR3 sequence reads: CSGHRDPTRDTQYF. The CDR3 nucleotides read TGCAGTGGCCACCGGGACCCTACACGAGATACGCAGTATTTT.

Note on this clonotype: Given a much more abundant clone one base away, this may be a read error. This CDR3 is CASSYSRKTNEQYF. Written as DNA, the CDR3 is TGTGCCAGCAGTTACTCGAGGAAAACCAATGAGCAGTACTTC. The genes are TRBV6-7 and TRBJ2-7; no clear D. TRBV6-7 is an open reading frame whose function is uncertain. CDR3 length equals 14 residues. Trimming took off 0 bases at V and 7 bases at J, with 13 bases between the two ends.

The rearrangement joins TRBV19 to TRBJ1-3, with a weak D call TRBD1 (6 bases). The CDR3 is made up of 15 amino acids. The V end was cut by 4 bases, the J end by 3 bases, with 13 bases between. In germline, CDR1 is LNHDA, CDR2 SQIVND (reference sequence). The CDR3 region is CASSNAGEGGNTIYF. CDR3 in DNA: TGTGCCAGTAGTAACGCAGGGGAAGGTGGAAACACCATATATTTT. Variable domain in full (rest from reference TRBV19 and TRBJ1-3): DGGITQSPKYLFRKEGQNVTLSCEQNLNHDAMYWYRQDPGQGLRLIYYSQIVNDFQKGDIAEGYSVSREKKESFPLTVTSAQKNPTAFYLCASSNAGEGGNTIYFGEGSWLTVV.

This clonotype showed up just a few times. The chain combines TRBV3-1 with TRBJ1-2; D unclear. Germline V CDR1 and CDR2: LGHDT, YNNKEL (reference sequence). V gave up 0 bases and J gave up 7 bases, with 12 bases separating them. This CDR3 has 14 residues. The CDR3, as DNA: TGTGCCAGCAGCCAAGAAGGTGGGAACCGTGGCTACACCTTC. Translating it yields CASSQEGGNRGYTF.

This chain uses TRBV3-1 with TRBJ1-2; D not certain. CDR1 is LGHDT and CDR2 is YNNKEL in the germline V gene (reference sequence). The CDR3 consists of 13 residues. Trimming pared 1 base from V and 8 bases from J, leaving 11 bases between. The CDR3 protein is CASSQGVTRGYTF. CDR3 coding DNA: TGTGCCAGCAGCCAAGGAGTCACGCGCGGCTACACCTTC.

This clonotype was seen repeatedly, ten times or more. The V and J genes are TRBV7-2 and TRBJ1-3, with no clear D. Trimming cost V 5 bases and J 4 bases, with 15 bases left between them. The length of the CDR3 is 15 residues. Germline CDR1 SGHTA, CDR2 FQGNSA. This chain's CDR3 is CASSEMRLGGNTIYF. The CDR3 coding sequence is TGTGCCAGCAGCGAAATGAGGTTGGGAGGAAACACCATATATTTT.

About this clonotype itself: Possible read error: a much larger clone is one base away. The chain is built from TRBV24-1 and TRBJ2-1; D is unresolved. Germline loops: CDR1 KGHDR, CDR2 SFDVKD. The CDR3 loop spans 15 amino acids. CDR3 nucleotide sequence: TGTGCCACCAGTGATCCCACCGTCGGAGACAATGAGGAGTTCTTC. Its protein product is CATSDPTVGDNEEFF.

In its sample, this clonotype was seen many times. The chain carries TRBV20-1 and TRBJ1-6; 7 bases fit TRBD1. V trimming: 5 bases; J trimming: 9 bases; junction bases outside the gene matches: 4. This CDR3 has 12 residues. CDR1 is DFQATT and CDR2 is SNEGSKA in the germline V gene (reference sequence). CDR3 protein: CSARDSTSPLHF. DNA for the CDR3: TGCAGTGCTCGGGACAGTACTTCACCCCTCCACTTT.

Worth noting for this clonotype: This clone may be a read error of a much larger clone one base away. The rearrangement uses TRBV20-1 and TRBJ2-7; the D gene is possibly TRBD2 (6 bases). This CDR3 contains 14 residues. CDR1 is DFQATT and CDR2 is SNEGSKA in the germline V gene (reference sequence). V dropped 4 bases and J dropped 2 bases, with 15 bases sitting between them. The CDR3 DNA reads as TGCAGTGCTAACCTCCCGCGGGGCACCTACGAGCAGTACTTC. It specifies CSANLPRGTYEQYF.

This chain links TRBV5-6 with TRBJ1-5; no clear D gene. In germline, CDR1 is SGHDT, CDR2 YYEEEE. The CDR3 is made up of 17 amino acids. V lost 1 base, J lost 3 bases, and 17 bases lay in between. The chain's CDR3 is CASSLLGGRSPNQPQHF. CDR3 nucleotide sequence: TGTGCCAGCAGCTTGTTAGGTGGCAGGTCCCCCAATCAGCCCCAGCATTTT.

This clonotype was picked up many times. The rearrangement uses TRBV28 and TRBJ1-3, with unresolved D. The CDR3 covers 15 residues. Trimming took off 6 bases at V and 6 bases at J, with 18 bases between the two ends. Germline lookup yields CDR1 MDHEN and CDR2 SYDVKM. CDR3 in amino acids: CASSLDTTLVNTIYF. CDR3 nucleotides: TGTGCCAGCAGCTTAGACACAACTCTGGTAAACACCATATATTTT.

This clonotype showed up just a few times. The chain joins TRBV3-1 to TRBJ2-2, with unresolved D. This CDR3 has 17 amino acids. Trimming removed 0 bases at V and 3 bases at J, with 14 bases between. CDR1 is LGHDT and CDR2 is YNNKEL in the germline V gene (reference sequence). CDR3 protein: CASSQEQGQPYTGELFF. CDR3 nucleotide sequence: TGTGCCAGCAGCCAAGAACAAGGGCAGCCGTACACCGGGGAGCTGTTTTTT. Complete variable domain (other parts from reference TRBV3-1 and TRBJ2-2): DTAVSQTPKYLVTQMGNDKSIKCEQNLGHDTMYWYKQDSKKFLKIMFSYNNKELIINETVPNRFSPKSPDKAHLNLHINSLELGDSAVYFCASSQEQGQPYTGELFFGEGSRLTVL.

Remarks on this clonotype: A single base separates this from a much larger clone, so it may be a read error. The chain is built from TRBV12-3 or TRBV12-4 and TRBJ2-3; TRBD2 matches at 12 bases. Germline trimming cut 5 bases from V and 5 bases from J; bases unmatched to any gene: 11. This CDR3 is built from 17 residues. The DNA for the CDR3 is TGTGCCAGCAGTACACCACTAGCGGGAGGCCGCAAAGATACGCAGTATTTT. Protein: CASSTPLAGGRKDTQYF.

The J gene is TRBJ1-2, the V gene TRBV7-2, with a weak D call TRBD1 (5 bases). Per the germline V gene, CDR1 is SGHTA and CDR2 is FQGNSA. The CDR3 has 16 amino acids. Between the trimmed V and J ends, which lost 7 bases and 0 bases, there was a span of 18 bases. The CDR3 DNA follows: TGTGCCAGCACCAAGGGTCTTCAAGGGGCTAACTATGGCTACACCTTC. Encoded protein: CASTKGLQGANYGYTF. Full variable domain (outside the CDR3, taken from reference TRBV7-2 and TRBJ1-2): GAGVSQSPSNKVTEKGKDVELRCDPISGHTALYWYRQSLGQGLEFLIYFQGNSAPDKSGLPSDRFSAERTGGSVSTLTIQRTQQEDSAVYLCASTKGLQGANYGYTFGSGTRLTVV.

The chain couples TRBV6-9 to TRBJ2-4, with D possibly matching TRBD2 (6 bases). Germline assignment: CDR1 MNHGY and CDR2 SVAAGI. The V end was cut by 3 bases, the J end by 0 bases, with 15 bases between. The CDR3 sequence is 17 residues long. For the CDR3, the DNA is TGTGCCAGCAGTTACAATCCTAGCGTCCCAGCCAAAAACATTCAGTACTTC. It is translated as CASSYNPSVPAKNIQYF.

In this sample, this clonotype turned up many times. CDR3 sequence reads: CSATREYEQYF. As DNA, the CDR3 is TGCAGTGCTACCAGAGAATACGAGCAGTACTTC. This chain links TRBV20-1 with TRBJ2-7; D gene unclear. V lost 4 bases to trimming and J lost 4 bases, with 8 bases between them. Germline CDR1 reads DFQATT; CDR2 reads SNEGSKA (reference sequence). This CDR3 is 11 amino acids long.

The table lists this clonotype with many counts. V is TRBV6-1 and J is TRBJ1-5; 7 nucleotides agree with TRBD1. CDR3 length equals 18 residues. Germline V gene lookup returns CDR1 MNHNS and CDR2 SASEGT. V shed 5 bases and J 2 bases; nucleotides not matched to a gene: 15. This CDR3 reads CASSPTLQGGLGNQPQHF. The CDR3 DNA is TGTGCCAGCAGTCCGACTCTTCAGGGGGGATTGGGCAATCAGCCCCAGCATTTT.

This clonotype was detected ten times or more. This chain uses TRBV7-2 with TRBJ2-3, with D perhaps being TRBD1 or TRBD2 (5 bases each). Germline V gene sequence: CDR1 SGHTA, CDR2 FQGNSA. The CDR3 sequence is 17 residues long. Trimming cost V 5 bases and J 1 base, with 19 bases left between them. The CDR3 protein is CASSRGSFGVRTDTQYF. CDR3 DNA: TGTGCCAGCAGCAGGGGTTCTTTCGGGGTACGCACAGATACGCAGTATTTT.

The sample holds many counts of this clonotype. V is TRBV7-2 and J is TRBJ2-3; D may be TRBD2 (6 bases). Trimming shortened V by 5 bases and J by 6 bases, and 15 bases separated the two germline ends. Germline V gene lookup returns CDR1 SGHTA and CDR2 FQGNSA. The CDR3 is made up of 14 amino acids. For the CDR3, the DNA is TGTGCCAGCAGCCGATTCCGGGGGAGGGATACGCAGTATTTT. This sequence encodes CASSRFRGRDTQYF.

This clonotype was observed once. A single base separates this from a much larger clone, so it may be a read error. V gene TRBV27 combines with J gene TRBJ2-7; 7 bases align to TRBD2. V lost 5 bases, J lost 3 bases, and 13 bases stayed unmatched. The CDR3 loop spans 16 amino acids. The V gene's germline CDR1 is MNHEY and CDR2 SMNVEV (reference sequence). The DNA for the CDR3 is TGTGCCAGCAGTATACATTTTATACGGGGGGTCTACGAGCAGTACTTC. The encoded protein is CASSIHFIRGVYEQYF.

This clonotype was seen at least ten times. The rearrangement uses TRBV20-1 and TRBJ1-1; no firm D call. Germline CDR1 reads DFQATT; CDR2 reads SNEGSKA (reference sequence). The CDR3 has 18 residues. V shed 0 bases and J shed 6 bases, with 26 bases lying between them. The CDR3 nucleotides read TGCAGTGCTAGAGATCTCCAACTTCGGAGAGAGGAGATGCCTGAAGCTTTCTTT. Encoded protein: CSARDLQLRREEMPEAFF.

V gene TRBV3-1 combines with J gene TRBJ1-2, with D tentatively TRBD1 (6 bases). The V and J ends lost 5 bases and 3 bases respectively, with 13 bases between them. The CDR3 covers 14 residues. The germline V gene encodes CDR1 LGHDT and CDR2 YNNKEL (reference sequence). The CDR3 region is CASSARDTDYGYTF. The CDR3 nucleotides are TGTGCCAGCAGCGCCCGGGACACAGACTATGGCTACACCTTC.

In its sample, this clonotype was seen a few times. The chain is built from TRBV5-5 and TRBJ1-1; D is uncertain. Trimming pared 2 bases from V and 1 base from J, leaving 12 bases between. CDR3 length equals 15 residues. In germline, CDR1 is SGHKS, CDR2 YYEKEE (reference sequence). Written as DNA, the CDR3 is TGTGCCAGCAGCTTCCGGAGGGATGCGAACACTGAAGCTTTCTTT. Translating it yields CASSFRRDANTEAFF. Using reference TRBV5-5 and TRBJ1-1 for the parts outside the CDR3, the full variable domain is DAGVTQSPTHLIKTRGQQVTLRCSPISGHKSVSWYQQVLGQGPQFIFQYYEKEERGRGNFPDRFSARQFPNYSSELNVNALLLGDSALYLCASSFRRDANTEAFFGQGTRLTVV.

Remarks on this clonotype: One end of the junction is discordant with germline, which a read error may explain. The V and J genes are TRBV6-2 or TRBV6-3 and TRBJ2-1; D unresolved. Germline V gene lookup returns CDR1 MNHEY and CDR2 SVGEGT. The CDR3 loop spans 13 amino acids. The CDR3 DNA is TGTGCCTGTAGTTTATCCTTCGGAGAGACCCAGCACTTC. It is translated as CACSLSFGETQHF.